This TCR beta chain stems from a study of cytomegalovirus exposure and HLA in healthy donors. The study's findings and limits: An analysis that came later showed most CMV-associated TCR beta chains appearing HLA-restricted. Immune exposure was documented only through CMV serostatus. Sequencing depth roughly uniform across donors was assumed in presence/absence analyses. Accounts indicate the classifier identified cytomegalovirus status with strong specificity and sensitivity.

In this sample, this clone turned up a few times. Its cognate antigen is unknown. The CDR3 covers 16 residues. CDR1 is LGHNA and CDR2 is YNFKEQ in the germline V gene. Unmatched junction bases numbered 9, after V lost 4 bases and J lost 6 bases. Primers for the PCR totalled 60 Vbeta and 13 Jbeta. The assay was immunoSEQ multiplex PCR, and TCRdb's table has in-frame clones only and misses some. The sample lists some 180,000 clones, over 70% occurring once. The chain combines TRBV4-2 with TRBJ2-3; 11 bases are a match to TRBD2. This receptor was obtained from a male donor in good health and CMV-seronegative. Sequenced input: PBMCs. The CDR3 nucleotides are TGTGCCAGCAGCCCCACTAGCGGGAGCTCGGGTGATACGCAGTATTTT. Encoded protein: CASSPTSGSSGDTQYF.